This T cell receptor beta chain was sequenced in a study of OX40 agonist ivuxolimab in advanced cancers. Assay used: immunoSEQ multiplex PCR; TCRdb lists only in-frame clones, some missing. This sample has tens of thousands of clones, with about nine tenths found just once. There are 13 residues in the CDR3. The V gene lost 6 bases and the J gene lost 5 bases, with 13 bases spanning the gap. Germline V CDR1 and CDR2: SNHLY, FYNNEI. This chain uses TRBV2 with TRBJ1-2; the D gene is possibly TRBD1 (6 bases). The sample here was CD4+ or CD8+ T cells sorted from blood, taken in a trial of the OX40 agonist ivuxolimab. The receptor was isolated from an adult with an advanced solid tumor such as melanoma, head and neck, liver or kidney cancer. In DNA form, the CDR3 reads TGTGCCAGCAGGAAGGGGGAGGGTTATGGCTACACCTTC. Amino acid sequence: CASRKGEGYGYTF. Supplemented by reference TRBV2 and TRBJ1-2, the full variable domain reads EPEVTQTPSHQVTQMGQEVILRCVPISNHLYFYWYRQILGQKVEFLVSFYNNEISEKSEIFDDQFSVERPDGSNFTLKIRSTKLEDSAMYFCASRKGEGYGYTFGSGTRLTVV.